This T cell receptor (beta chain) was retrieved from a study of blood T cell repertoires in COVID-19. Background on the study: Researchers got acute and convalescent COVID-19 samples from the United States, Italy and Spain.

The table came from immunoSEQ multiplex PCR; TCRdb's copy has only in-frame clones and leaves some out. The sample records about 200,000 clones, about 76% being singletons. The CDR3 length is 12 residues. The germline V and J ends were trimmed by 3 bases and 2 bases, with 4 bases remaining between them. This chain joins TRBV12-3 or TRBV12-4 and TRBJ2-5; D not resolved. The source of this sequence is a middle-aged woman with COVID-19, enrolled during active disease. The sequencing input was peripheral blood. CDR3 protein: CASSFLQETQYF. In DNA form, the CDR3 reads TGTGCCAGCAGTTTTCTTCAAGAGACCCAGTACTTC.